This TCR beta chain was obtained from a study of blood T cell repertoires in COVID-19 (dated by TCRdb to the early 2020s). Regarding the complete study: Samples from collaborators originated in the United States, Italy and Spain and spanned both the acute and convalescent phases of COVID-19. The material from the prospective study consisted of cDNA or gDNA derived from T cells, B-cell-depleted T cells, or PBMCs. Deeply sampled blood TCRbeta repertoires from subjects exposed to, actively infected with, or recovered from COVID-19 were included in the dataset. The repertoires were released in a freely available public database intended as a resource for research on the immune response to SARS-CoV-2. The samples were drawn from two sources: the first 160 participants of the ongoing ImmuneRACE study, and approximately 1,300 subjects contributed by 6 global collaborators. Sample metadata almost always included a de-identified subject ID, COVID-19 status, age in years and sex. Where available, HLA class I and class II types were taken from metadata supplied by the sample provider and were not determined by assay-based typing.

Collaborating institutions collected whole blood in K2EDTA tubes following their own protocols. For TCRbeta analysis, collaborators shipped samples in one of three forms: frozen whole blood, isolated PBMCs, or DNA extracted from either of those sample types. The study at large found these results: Clinical and demographic metadata were provided uncurated, with the amount varying by source and participant.

The CDR3 has 16 amino acids, counting the end cysteine and phenylalanine. Only the CDR3 region is kept as DNA, spanning 48 bases read in frame from base 1. V and J are truncated by 3 bases and 0 bases respectively, leaving an intervening sequence of 12 bases. CDR1 and CDR2 were assigned from the germline V gene (reference sequence) as SGHNT and YYREEE. This clone came up a few times. Its recognized antigen is unknown. Base qualities are not recorded, but no much larger clone differs from it by a single base. TCRbeta CDR3 regions were amplified from genomic DNA using the immunoSEQ Assay, a bias-controlled multiplex PCR. As for the authors' bioinformatics: The number of nucleated cells in each sample was estimated from the amplification of reference gene primers within the assay. To quantify the absolute abundance of each unique TCRbeta CDR3 rearrangement, sequence reads were collapsed and filtered. For each sample, productive Simpson clonality was calculated by taking the square root of Simpson's diversity index across productive rearrangements. Imported from immuneACCESS, the table was reduced by TCRdb to in-frame sequences with V and J called. These copies leave out some clones; in studies compared against another copy, an unresolved V gene accounts for under half, and the cause of the remainder is not known. That table is the source of V, J and clone size, and D and trimming were worked out from the DNA. The sample has some 150,000 clones on record, 87% of them singletons. Clones ranked in the top ten supply around 4% of the sample.

Material for sequencing was peripheral blood. The V gene is TRBV5-4 and the J gene is TRBJ2-2; the D gene identity is not certain. This clonotype was obtained from a woman in her sixties with active or convalescent COVID-19. CDR3 reads: CASSSRAPANTGELFF. The DNA is TGTGCCAGCAGCTCGAGAGCGCCCGCGAACACCGGGGAGCTGTTTTTT.